The 31 T cell receptor beta chains listed next were all sequenced from one sample in a study of T cell repertoires in cytomegalovirus infection. TCRdb independently ran MiXCR on the reads; one entry per CDR3 protein. The sample contains 300,000 to 450,000 distinct CDR3 sequences, less than 20% of which appear only once. Sequenced: PBMCs. Receptors were obtained from a human donor in good health (CMV status not recorded). Some clones in this sample may be carry-over from other donors' samples.

There are many counts of this clonotype. J is TRBJ1-6 and V is TRBV7-6; no reliable D call. The CDR3 is 13 amino acids. The germline V gene has CDR1 SGHVS and CDR2 FNYEAQ. V lost 1 base to trimming and J lost 7 bases, with 5 bases between them. The CDR3 DNA is TGTGCCAGCAGCTTAGATGGGAATTCACCCCTCCACTTT. Protein sequence: CASSLDGNSPLHF. Full variable domain (outside the CDR3, taken from reference TRBV7-6 and TRBJ1-6): GAGVSQSPRYKVTKRGQDVALRCDPISGHVSLYWYRQALGQGPEFLTYFNYEAQQDKSGLPNDRFSAERPEGSISTLTIQRTEQRDSAMYRCASSLDGNSPLHFGNGTRLTVT.

V usage is TRBV9 and J usage is TRBJ2-1, with TRBD2 matching 10 bases. Germline CDR1 reads SGDLS; CDR2 reads YYNGEE. V gave up 0 bases and J gave up 8 bases; unmatched junction bases: 5. This CDR3 is 15 amino acids long. CDR3 coding DNA: TGTGCCAGCAGCGTAGCTAGCGGGAGCGTCGATGAGCAGTTCTTC. This codes for CASSVASGSVDEQFF.

This clonotype counts as medium-sized. CDR3 in amino acids: CASSQDAGGETQYF. CDR3 sequence (DNA): TGTGCCAGCAGCCAGGACGCAGGCGGGGAGACCCAGTACTTC. V and J are TRBV7-2 and TRBJ2-5; TRBD2 is a possible D gene (5 bases). CDR1 is SGHTA, CDR2 FQGNSA, per germline. This CDR3 region has 14 residues. Trimming cost V 5 bases and J 5 bases, with 15 bases left between them.

The rearrangement joins TRBV6-6 to TRBJ2-3, with TRBD2 matching 14 bases. The germline V gene has CDR1 MNHNY and CDR2 SVGAGI (reference sequence). The CDR3 has 18 residues. V dropped 6 bases and J dropped 3; count of bases not matched to a gene: 11. CDR3 amino acids: CASSSRGLAGGLTDTQYF. The CDR3 DNA reads as TGTGCCAGCAGCTCCAGAGGACTAGCGGGGGGCCTAACAGATACGCAGTATTTT.

This clonotype was counted only a few times. V and J are TRBV10-3 and TRBJ1-2, with 8 nucleotides matching TRBD1. From germline, CDR1 is ENHRY and CDR2 SYGVKD. The length of the CDR3 is 13 residues. The junction had 4 bases not matched to a gene; V was cut back by 2 bases and J by 8 bases. DNA for the CDR3: TGTGCCATCAGTGAGCAGGGGGCGGAAGGCTACACCTTC. Its translation: CAISEQGAEGYTF.

About this clonotype itself: A read error is possible here, since a much larger clone lies one base away. This chain uses TRBV11-1 with TRBJ1-2; D is uncertain. The CDR3 extends over 15 amino acids. Trimming pared 1 base from V and 4 bases from J, leaving 13 bases between. Germline values: CDR1 SGHAT, CDR2 FQDESV (reference sequence). This CDR3 is CASSLVASKLYGYTF. CDR3 in DNA: TGTGCCAGCAGCTTAGTGGCCAGTAAACTCTATGGCTACACCTTC.

The chain couples TRBV7-2 to TRBJ2-3; D may match TRBD1 or TRBD2 (6 bases each). Germline CDR1 reads SGHTA; CDR2 reads FQGNSA. Deletions cut 2 bases from V and 10 bases from J, with 10 bases between. The CDR3 is 12 residues long. CDR3 coding DNA: TGTGCCAGCAGCTTACTAGGGGGGCCGCAGTATTTT. Translated, it gives CASSLLGGPQYF.

This chain links TRBV10-3 with TRBJ1-1; D unresolved. The V end lost 0 bases, the J end lost 3 bases, and 11 bases lay between the germline ends. This CDR3 region has 15 residues. CDR1 is ENHRY, CDR2 SYGVKD, per germline. The CDR3: CAISESRGLDTEAFF. The CDR3 DNA sequence: TGTGCCATCAGTGAGTCACGAGGGTTGGACACTGAAGCTTTCTTT.

This clonotype was observed many times. The J gene is TRBJ1-1, the V gene TRBV11-2; no clear D. Germline assignment: CDR1 SGHAT and CDR2 FQNNGV. Trimming took 5 bases from V and 2 from J, leaving 9 bases between them. The CDR3 runs 13 residues. In nucleotides, the CDR3 is TGTGCCAGCAGCCAGATTATTAACACTGAAGCTTTCTTT. The encoded protein is CASSQIINTEAFF.

V is TRBV6-1 and J is TRBJ2-3; TRBD1 is a possible D gene (6 bases). This CDR3 has 20 amino acids. V was pared by 5 bases and J by 5 bases, with 32 bases between. Germline loops: CDR1 MNHNS, CDR2 SASEGT. CDR3 in amino acids: CASSTHLPGHQNRAKDTQYF. The CDR3 DNA sequence: TGTGCCAGCAGTACCCACCTCCCGGGACACCAGAATCGGGCCAAAGATACGCAGTATTTT.

This clonotype was detected many times. The V call is TRBV7-8, the J call TRBJ2-3; 7 bases fit TRBD1. The trim removed 3 bases at V and 5 bases at J, leaving 5 bases unmatched. This CDR3 has 14 residues. Germline V gene lookup returns CDR1 SGHVS and CDR2 FQNEAQ. For the CDR3, the DNA is TGTGCCAGCAGCTTGATTGGACAGGAAGATACGCAGTATTTT. Amino acids: CASSLIGQEDTQYF.

The rearrangement links TRBV7-2 to TRBJ1-3; D is ambiguous. CDR3 size: 12 residues. Trimming removed 5 bases from V and 8 bases from J, with 10 bases in between. Per the germline V gene, CDR1 is SGHTA and CDR2 is FQGNSA. The CDR3 DNA is TGTGCCAGCAGCCACCCAGGAGACACCATATATTTT. This gives the protein CASSHPGDTIYF.

The chain combines TRBV5-6 with TRBJ1-2; a possible D gene is TRBD1 (6 bases). V dropped 1 base and J dropped 7 bases, with 11 bases sitting between them. This CDR3 has 13 amino acids. Germline CDR1 SGHDT, CDR2 YYEEEE. CDR3 protein: CASSLHREGGYTF. The CDR3 nucleotides are TGTGCCAGCAGCTTGCACAGGGAAGGTGGCTACACCTTC.

CDR3 residues: CASSLGGARFSEAFF. The DNA for the CDR3 is TGTGCCAGTTCCCTGGGGGGGGCGCGATTCAGTGAAGCTTTCTTT. The gene calls are TRBV19 and TRBJ1-1; D perhaps matches TRBD1 (6 bases). V lost 8 bases to trimming and J lost 7 bases, with 23 bases between them. Germline CDR1 is LNHDA and CDR2 is SQIVND (reference sequence). The CDR3 runs to 15 residues.

The chain combines TRBV2 with TRBJ1-1, with D maybe TRBD1 (5 bases). The V gene lost 4 bases and the J gene lost 4 bases, with 16 bases spanning the gap. The germline gives CDR1 SNHLY, CDR2 FYNNEI. The CDR3 consists of 15 residues. For the CDR3, the DNA is TGTGCCAGCAGTGTCATCGGGTGGGGGGGCACTGAAGCTTTCTTT. Its protein is CASSVIGWGGTEAFF.

This clonotype was seen a few times. V is TRBV7-2 and J is TRBJ2-7; D gene unclear. Germline V gene data show CDR1 as SGHTA and CDR2 as FQGNSA. Trimming removed 4 bases at V and 3 bases at J, with 19 bases between. The CDR3 is made up of 16 amino acids. The CDR3 loop is CASSSAPVVEYYEQYF. In DNA, the CDR3 is TGTGCCAGCAGCTCGGCCCCGGTAGTGGAGTACTACGAGCAGTACTTC.

This sequence joins TRBV20-1 and TRBJ1-1, with D hard to call. Trimming shortened V by 4 bases and J by 3 bases, and 9 bases separated the two germline ends. The CDR3 covers 12 residues. The germline CDR1 and CDR2 sequences are DFQATT and SNEGSKA (reference sequence). DNA for the CDR3: TGCAGTGCTACTAGTCGGCACACTGAAGCTTTCTTT. As protein: CSATSRHTEAFF.

This clonotype has a handful of counts. J is TRBJ1-1 and V is TRBV27; TRBD1 is a possible D gene (5 bases). Trimming took 2 bases from V and 8 from J, leaving 12 bases between them. There are 13 residues in the CDR3. Germline CDR1 and CDR2: MNHEY and SMNVEV (reference sequence). This CDR3 reads CASSLLRAGEAFF. The CDR3 DNA is TGTGCCAGCAGTTTACTCAGGGCGGGGGAAGCTTTCTTT.

The chain joins TRBV15 to TRBJ2-1; D is ambiguous. In germline, CDR1 is LNHNV, CDR2 YYDKDF (reference sequence). The CDR3 is 11 residues long. V was shortened by 1 base and J by 8 bases, with 3 bases between the two germline ends. CDR3 nucleotide sequence: TGTGCCACCAGCAGAGCTTATGAGCAGTTCTTC. Its translation is CATSRAYEQFF.

This clonotype was counted at least ten times. As DNA, the CDR3 is TGTGCCAGCAGCTTAGAGAGTACGAGCTCCAAGCATTTT. Encoded protein: CASSLESTSSKHF. This chain uses TRBV7-2 with TRBJ1-5, with D unresolved. V shed 1 base and J shed 14 bases, with 15 bases lying between them. The CDR3 contains 13 residues. Germline V CDR1 and CDR2: SGHTA, FQGNSA.

The chain couples TRBV7-9 to TRBJ2-1; a possible D gene is TRBD1 (5 bases). Germline loops: CDR1 SEHNR, CDR2 FQNEAQ (reference sequence). The CDR3 runs to 12 residues. With 4 bases removed from V and 7 bases from J, the gap between germline ends came to 8 bases. CDR3 amino acids: CASSSGFNEQFF. DNA for the CDR3: TGTGCCAGCAGCTCAGGGTTTAATGAGCAGTTCTTC.

This clonotype occurred many times. This chain links TRBV5-6 with TRBJ2-3; D unresolved. The CDR3 has 14 residues. The V end lost 1 base, the J end lost 4 bases, and 10 bases lay between the germline ends. The germline V gene has CDR1 SGHDT and CDR2 YYEEEE. The CDR3 region is CASSLSATPDTQYF. The CDR3 nucleotides read TGTGCCAGCAGCTTGTCGGCTACCCCAGATACGCAGTATTTT.

This chain links TRBV6-2 or TRBV6-3 with TRBJ1-5; possible D gene TRBD1, 6 bases. Germline assignment: CDR1 MNHEY and CDR2 SVGEGT. The CDR3 loop spans 13 amino acids. V gave up 6 bases and J gave up 7 bases, with 13 bases separating them. DNA of the CDR3: TGTGCCAGCAGAGCAGGGGTAGAGCAGCCCCAGCATTTT. This codes for CASRAGVEQPQHF.

This clonotype was counted ten times or more. The gene calls are TRBV7-2 and TRBJ2-1, with D possibly matching TRBD2 (6 bases). Germline CDR1 and CDR2: SGHTA and FQGNSA. There are 16 residues in the CDR3. Trimming removed 0 bases at V and 4 bases at J, with 13 bases between. Here the CDR3 reads CASSLAPAGGYNEQFF. CDR3 nucleotide sequence: TGTGCCAGCAGCTTAGCACCAGCGGGCGGGTACAATGAGCAGTTCTTC. The full variable domain, with the rest looked up from reference TRBV7-2 and TRBJ2-1, is GAGVSQSPSNKVTEKGKDVELRCDPISGHTALYWYRQSLGQGLEFLIYFQGNSAPDKSGLPSDRFSAERTGGSVSTLTIQRTQQEDSAVYLCASSLAPAGGYNEQFFGPGTRLTVL.

The chain uses TRBV29-1 and TRBJ2-2; TRBD2 aligns across 7 bases. Germline V gives CDR1 SQVTM, CDR2 ANQGSEA. Trimming removed 0 bases from V and 0 bases from J; junction bases left unmatched: 19. This CDR3 has 21 amino acids. CDR3 protein: CSVEDRARGGGLLANTGELFF. CDR3 in DNA: TGCAGCGTTGAAGATCGGGCCCGCGGGGGAGGACTCCTCGCGAACACCGGGGAGCTGTTTTTT.

At least ten counts were recorded for this clonotype. The chain joins TRBV7-8 to TRBJ2-1; D is unclear. The V gene's germline CDR1 is SGHVS and CDR2 FQNEAQ. The length of the CDR3 is 15 residues. Deletions cut 1 base from V and 5 bases from J, with 12 bases between. The CDR3 protein is CASSLGPGMDNEQFF. In DNA form, the CDR3 reads TGTGCCAGCAGCTTAGGGCCGGGTATGGACAATGAGCAGTTCTTC.

This clonotype was picked up many times. The V and J genes are TRBV7-2 and TRBJ2-7; no firm D call. Germline CDR1 SGHTA, CDR2 FQGNSA. CDR3 size: 11 residues. Trimming removed 1 base from V and 5 bases from J, with 3 bases in between. Written as DNA, the CDR3 is TGTGCCAGCAGCTTAGGCGACGAGCAGTACTTC. It codes for CASSLGDEQYF.

This clonotype was counted only a few times. The chain recombines TRBV7-2 with TRBJ1-6, with 9 bases identical to TRBD1. The V and J ends lost 2 bases and 8 bases, in that order; junction bases with no gene match: 10. Germline loops: CDR1 SGHTA, CDR2 FQGNSA. CDR3 size: 17 residues. The CDR3 DNA is TGTGCCAGCAGCTTATTTCAAGGGACAGGGATGGATTCACCCCTCCACTTT. It yields the protein CASSLFQGTGMDSPLHF. Combining the CDR3 with reference TRBV7-2 and TRBJ1-6 gives the whole variable domain GAGVSQSPSNKVTEKGKDVELRCDPISGHTALYWYRQSLGQGLEFLIYFQGNSAPDKSGLPSDRFSAERTGGSVSTLTIQRTQQEDSAVYLCASSLFQGTGMDSPLHFGNGTRLTVT.

V gene TRBV7-9 combines with J gene TRBJ1-4; 7 nucleotides line up with TRBD1. This CDR3 region has 15 residues. The J segment lost 3 bases and the V segment lost 4 bases, leaving 5 bases of the junction unmatched. Germline assignment: CDR1 SEHNR and CDR2 FQNEAQ (reference sequence). The CDR3 region has the DNA TGTGCCAGCAGCTCTGACAGGGCGGCTAATGAAAAACTGTTTTTT. Its protein product is CASSSDRAANEKLFF.

There are many counts of this clonotype. The genes are TRBV6-1 and TRBJ2-5; 8 bases are shared with TRBD2. Germline assignment: CDR1 MNHNS and CDR2 SASEGT. The CDR3 contains 15 residues. Trimming at V came to 6 bases and at J to 1 base, leaving 7 bases not matched to a gene. The CDR3 here is CASRNSGAIQETQYF. The DNA of the CDR3 is TGTGCCAGCAGAAATAGCGGGGCAATCCAAGAGACCCAGTACTTC.

This clonotype was counted many times. The chain joins TRBV6-1 to TRBJ2-1; 8 bases agree with TRBD2. The V gene's germline CDR1 is MNHNS and CDR2 SASEGT. V was pared by 5 bases and J by 10 bases, with 16 bases of the junction left unmatched. The CDR3 spans 16 residues. The CDR3: CASSPEPGLGRSEQFF. As DNA, the CDR3 is TGTGCCAGCAGTCCGGAACCGGGACTAGGTCGGTCCGAGCAGTTCTTC.